The T cell receptor (beta chain) described here comes from a study of cytomegalovirus exposure and HLA in healthy donors. In the PCR, 60 Vbeta and 13 Jbeta primers were used. Profiling relied on immunoSEQ multiplex PCR, and the TCRdb table lists in-frame clones only, not all of them. Of some 99,000 clones in the sample, roughly three quarters were seen once. CDR1 is MGHRA and CDR2 is YSYEKL in the germline V gene. Trimming stripped 5 bases from V and 3 bases from J, with 19 bases between. The CDR3 contains 16 residues. The sample consisted of PBMCs. The chain employs TRBV4-1 and TRBJ1-2, with D possibly TRBD1 on 5 matching bases. This sequence was found in a woman in her forties or fifties in good health and CMV-seropositive. CDR3: CASSYTGGAGDYGYTF. The CDR3 DNA follows: TGCGCCAGCAGCTACACGGGAGGGGCGGGGGACTATGGCTACACCTTC.